This TCR beta chain was identified in a study of molecular identifiers for immune sequencing clone quantification. TCRdb reanalysed the PCR reads using MiXCR and keeps one entry per CDR3 protein. This sample has fewer than 100,000 distinct CDR3 sequences; under 25% occur once, and the top ten carry roughly 1%. This clonotype was observed at least ten times. This CDR3 region has 18 residues. Per germline, CDR1 SNHLY and CDR2 FYNNEI. With 0 bases clipped from V and 4 bases from J, the junction kept 11 bases outside the gene matches. Sequenced sample: naive CD8+ T cells from blood, with Jurkat cell RNA spiked in. Subset reported: FACS-sorted CD8+CD4-CCR7+CD45RA+ naive T cells. V and J are TRBV2 and TRBJ2-5; 10 nucleotides match TRBD2. The sequence was collected from a human donor in good health. Some libraries in this study had Jurkat cell RNA spiked in. The CDR3 protein is CASSEAPLAGNSRETQYF. The CDR3 nucleotides read TGTGCCAGCAGTGAAGCCCCACTAGCGGGAAACTCCAGAGAGACCCAGTACTTC.